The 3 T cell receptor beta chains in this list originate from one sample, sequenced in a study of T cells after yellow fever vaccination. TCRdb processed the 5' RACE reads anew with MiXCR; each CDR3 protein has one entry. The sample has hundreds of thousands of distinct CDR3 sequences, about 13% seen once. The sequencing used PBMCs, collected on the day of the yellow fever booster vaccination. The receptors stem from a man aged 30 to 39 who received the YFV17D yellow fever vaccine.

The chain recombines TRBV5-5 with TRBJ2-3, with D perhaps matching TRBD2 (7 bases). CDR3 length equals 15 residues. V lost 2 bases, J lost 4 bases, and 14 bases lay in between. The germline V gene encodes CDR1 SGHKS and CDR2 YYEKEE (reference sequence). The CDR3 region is CASSFGLGGADTQYF. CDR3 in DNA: TGTGCCAGCAGCTTTGGGTTAGGGGGGGCAGATACGCAGTATTTT.

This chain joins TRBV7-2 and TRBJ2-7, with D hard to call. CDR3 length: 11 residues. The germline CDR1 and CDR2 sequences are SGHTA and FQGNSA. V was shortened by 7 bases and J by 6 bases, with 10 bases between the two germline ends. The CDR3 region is CASTIRSEQYF. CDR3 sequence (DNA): TGTGCCAGCACCATACGTTCCGAGCAGTACTTC.

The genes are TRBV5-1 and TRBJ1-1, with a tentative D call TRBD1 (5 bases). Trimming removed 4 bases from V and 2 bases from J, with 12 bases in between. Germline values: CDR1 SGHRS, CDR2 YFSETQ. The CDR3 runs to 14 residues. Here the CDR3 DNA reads TGCGCCAGCAGCCTCCGACAGAGCAACACTGAAGCTTTCTTT. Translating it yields CASSLRQSNTEAFF.